Listed below are T cell receptor beta chains from one sample, sequenced in a study of blood T cells in healthy people across ages. TCRdb reprocessed the 5' RACE reads with MiXCR, giving one entry per CDR3 protein. The top ten clones hold over 30% of a sample with about 640,000 distinct CDR3 sequences, roughly 53% of them seen once. The sequenced sample consisted of blood. The source is a man in his 60s in good health. Both conserved end residues are part of each CDR3. Fields, in order: clone size, J gene, D gene, V gene, CDR3 protein, CDR3 DNA. The D gene is left open where the match is weak. Clone size is stated in some rows and not others, as once, few, many or a class when expanded.

size: NA
J: TRBJ2-5
D: NA
V: TRBV7-2
CDR3: CASSLKGVQETQYF
DNA: TGTGCCAGCAGCCTGAAGGGGGTACAAGAGACCCAGTACTTC

size: NA
J: TRBJ2-4
D: NA
V: TRBV21-1
CDR3: CASSTGKQIEAAKNIQYF
DNA: TGTGCCAGCAGCACGGGCAAACAGATCGAGGCAGCCAAAAACATTCAGTACTTC

size: few
J: TRBJ2-1
D: TRBD2
V: TRBV12-5
CDR3: CASGWRTGGGYNEQFF
DNA: TGTGCTAGTGGGTGGAGGACGGGGGGAGGTTACAATGAGCAGTTCTTC

size: few
J: TRBJ1-1
D: NA
V: TRBV5-1
CDR3: CASSLRQATNTEAFF
DNA: TGCGCCAGCAGCTTGCGGCAGGCAACGAACACTGAAGCTTTCTTT

size: NA
J: TRBJ1-1
D: TRBD1
V: TRBV5-1
CDR3: CASSTRFGQDLNEAFF
DNA: TGCGCCAGCAGCACCCGATTCGGACAGGACCTGAATGAAGCTTTCTTT

size: few
J: TRBJ2-3
D: NA
V: TRBV10-1
CDR3: CASAVGRVDTQYF
DNA: TGCGCCAGCGCGGTGGGGCGCGTAGATACGCAGTATTTT

size: NA
J: TRBJ2-5
D: NA
V: TRBV6-6
CDR3: CASSYSTYSLQETQYF
DNA: TGTGCCAGCAGTTACTCGACTTACTCTCTCCAAGAGACCCAGTACTTC

size: many
J: TRBJ2-4
D: NA
V: TRBV7-9
CDR3: CASSSGLGKNIQYF
DNA: TGTGCCAGCAGTTCCGGCTTGGGCAAAAACATTCAGTACTTC

size: NA
J: TRBJ2-7
D: TRBD1
V: TRBV7-9
CDR3: CASTRGPKTYEQYF
DNA: TGTGCCAGCACTAGGGGGCCTAAAACCTACGAGCAGTACTTC

size: NA
J: TRBJ1-4
D: NA
V: TRBV6-5
CDR3: CASSPDGAEKLFF
DNA: TGTGCCAGCAGTCCGGACGGGGCTGAAAAACTGTTTTTT

size: NA
J: TRBJ1-4
D: TRBD1
V: TRBV10-3
CDR3: CAISDPGQGHEKLFF
DNA: TGTGCCATCAGTGACCCGGGACAGGGTCATGAAAAACTGTTTTTT

size: NA
J: TRBJ1-4
D: TRBD1
V: TRBV5-1
CDR3: CASSSSGRGIYEKLFF
DNA: TGCGCCAGCAGCTCCTCGGGCAGGGGGATATATGAAAAACTGTTTTTT

size: NA
J: TRBJ2-7
D: NA
V: TRBV20-1
CDR3: CSARDWARRSSYNEQYF
DNA: TGCAGTGCTAGAGATTGGGCTAGGCGAAGCTCCTACAATGAGCAGTACTTC

size: NA
J: TRBJ1-1
D: TRBD1
V: TRBV3-1
CDR3: CASSRNRGGTEAFF
DNA: TGTGCCAGCAGCCGCAACAGGGGAGGGACTGAAGCTTTCTTT

size: NA
J: TRBJ1-2
D: NA
V: TRBV9
CDR3: CASSTQEGYGYTF
DNA: TGTGCCAGCAGCACACAGGAGGGTTATGGCTACACCTTC

size: NA
J: TRBJ2-5
D: TRBD1
V: TRBV10-3
CDR3: CAISESGTGFGETQYF
DNA: TGTGCCATCAGTGAGTCCGGGACAGGTTTTGGGGAGACCCAGTACTTC

size: many
J: TRBJ2-2
D: NA
V: TRBV5-1
CDR3: CASSLAGTNTGELFF
DNA: TGCGCCAGCAGCTTGGCAGGGACGAACACCGGGGAGCTGTTTTTT

size: NA
J: TRBJ1-1
D: NA
V: TRBV10-3
CDR3: CAISEPGHGSTEAFF
DNA: TGTGCCATCAGTGAGCCGGGACACGGTTCTACTGAAGCTTTCTTT

size: NA
J: TRBJ2-1
D: TRBD1
V: TRBV12-3/TRBV12-4
CDR3: CASSLPDRDNEQFF
DNA: TGTGCCAGCAGTTTACCAGACAGGGACAATGAGCAGTTCTTC

size: NA
J: TRBJ1-6
D: NA
V: TRBV14
CDR3: CASSQDLGYGPLHF
DNA: TGTGCCAGCAGCCAAGACTTGGGGTATGGACCCCTCCACTTT

size: once
J: TRBJ2-5
D: NA
V: TRBV20-1
CDR3: CSARVPGDPETQYF
DNA: TGCAGTGCTAGAGTTCCGGGCGACCCGGAGACCCAGTACTTC

size: NA
J: TRBJ2-7
D: TRBD2
V: TRBV5-1
CDR3: CASSSGTSLYNEQYF
DNA: TGCGCCAGCAGCTCCGGGACTAGTCTTTACAATGAGCAGTACTTC

size: few
J: TRBJ2-3
D: NA
V: TRBV6-5
CDR3: CASSLGLRGTQYF
DNA: TGTGCCAGCAGTCTGGGATTGCGGGGTACGCAGTATTTT

size: NA
J: TRBJ2-1
D: NA
V: TRBV5-1
CDR3: CASSSSSGISSYNEQFF
DNA: TGCGCCAGCAGCAGCTCATCGGGGATTAGCTCCTACAATGAGCAGTTCTTC

size: NA
J: TRBJ2-7
D: NA
V: TRBV5-6
CDR3: CASSLVVSRTDPTQYF
DNA: TGTGCCAGCAGCTTGGTAGTTTCTAGGACAGACCCTACCCAGTACTTC

size: NA
J: TRBJ2-5
D: TRBD2
V: TRBV20-1
CDR3: CSARVAGMETQYF
DNA: TGCAGTGCTAGAGTAGCGGGCATGGAGACCCAGTACTTC

size: NA
J: TRBJ1-2
D: NA
V: TRBV7-2
CDR3: CASSLGGSDYGYTF
DNA: TGTGCCAGCAGCTTAGGGGGGAGCGACTATGGCTACACCTTC

size: NA
J: TRBJ2-5
D: TRBD2
V: TRBV20-1
CDR3: CSAHLGLAQETQYF
DNA: TGCAGTGCTCACTTGGGACTAGCTCAAGAGACCCAGTACTTC

size: few
J: TRBJ2-5
D: NA
V: TRBV10-3
CDR3: CAISVTPERGETQYF
DNA: TGTGCCATCAGCGTAACCCCCGAGCGCGGGGAGACCCAGTACTTC

size: NA
J: TRBJ1-2
D: TRBD1
V: TRBV7-9
CDR3: CAGQGTENYGYTF
DNA: TGTGCCGGCCAGGGGACAGAGAACTATGGCTACACCTTC

size: NA
J: TRBJ1-4
D: NA
V: TRBV12-3/TRBV12-4
CDR3: CASSWQDNEKLFF
DNA: TGTGCCAGCAGTTGGCAGGATAATGAAAAACTGTTTTTT

size: NA
J: TRBJ2-5
D: NA
V: TRBV2
CDR3: CASIFQPGFQETQYF
DNA: TGTGCCAGCATATTCCAGCCTGGATTTCAAGAGACCCAGTACTTC

size: NA
J: TRBJ2-5
D: NA
V: TRBV20-1
CDR3: CSARDSRAFGETQYF
DNA: TGCAGTGCTAGAGATTCCCGGGCCTTTGGAGAGACCCAGTACTTC

size: NA
J: TRBJ1-2
D: TRBD1
V: TRBV18
CDR3: CASSAQGALDGYTF
DNA: TGTGCCAGCTCAGCGCAGGGGGCCTTGGATGGCTACACCTTC

size: few
J: TRBJ2-5
D: NA
V: TRBV4-1
CDR3: CASSQWQAQETQYF
DNA: TGCGCCAGCAGCCAGTGGCAGGCCCAAGAGACCCAGTACTTC

size: few
J: TRBJ2-3
D: NA
V: TRBV29-1
CDR3: CSVALGDTQYF
DNA: TGCAGCGTGGCCCTCGGGGATACGCAGTATTTT